A selection of T cell receptor beta chains follows, all from one sample in a study of OX40 agonist ivuxolimab in advanced cancers. Measured with immunoSEQ multiplex PCR; TCRdb has only the in-frame clones, and not every one. In the table there are about 100,000 clones, 70% to 85% of which are singletons. This material consisted of CD4+ or CD8+ T cells sorted from blood, taken in a trial of the OX40 agonist ivuxolimab. Receptors were obtained from an adult with an advanced solid tumor such as melanoma, head and neck, liver or kidney cancer. Each CDR3 is given with its conserved first and last residue. Each record gives: CDR3 protein, CDR3 DNA, D gene, clone size, J gene, V gene. A D gene is named only where the DNA matches it firmly. Size tells how often a clone was seen (once, few, many) or the class of an expanded clone, and some rows leave it out.

CATSAGTSGSADTQYF TGTGCCACCTCAGCCGGGACTAGCGGGAGTGCAGATACGCAGTATTTT TRBD2 . TRBJ2-3 TRBV4-2
CASTLLGGPDTQYF TGTGCCAGCACCCTTTTAGGGGGCCCAGATACGCAGTATTTT TRBD1 . TRBJ2-3 TRBV9
CASSASGTRPSTDTQYF TGTGCCAGCAGTGCCTCCGGGACCAGACCTAGCACAGATACGCAGTATTTT . . TRBJ2-3 TRBV2
CASTPHRVDYEQYF TGTGCCAGCACACCACACAGGGTTGACTACGAGCAGTACTTC . . TRBJ2-7 TRBV5-8
CASSFLPAEFEQFF TGTGCCAGTAGTTTTCTGCCCGCAGAATTCGAGCAGTTCTTC . . TRBJ2-1 TRBV19
CSVEARNEGGRRDNEQFF TGCAGCGTTGAAGCCCGAAACGAAGGGGGTAGAAGGGACAATGAGCAGTTCTTC . . TRBJ2-1 TRBV29-1
CASSLRGTGANVLTF TGTGCCAGTAGCCTCAGGGGGACTGGGGCCAACGTCCTGACTTTC TRBD1 . TRBJ2-6 TRBV19
CASRVDSYNSPLHF TGTGCCAGTAGGGTGGACTCCTATAATTCACCCCTCCACTTT . . TRBJ1-6 TRBV19
CASSLKGQGSEQYF TGTGCCAGCAGCTTAAAAGGACAGGGAAGCGAGCAGTACTTC TRBD1 . TRBJ2-7 TRBV7-3
CASSIDGINEKLFF TGTGCCAGCAGCATCGACGGAATTAATGAAAAACTGTTTTTT . . TRBJ1-4 TRBV7-9
CASSYIEGAHEQFF TGTGCCAGCAGTTACATTGAGGGGGCCCATGAGCAGTTCTTC TRBD1 . TRBJ2-1 TRBV6-5
CASSLAGQNTEAFF TGCGCCAGCAGCTTGGCCGGTCAGAACACTGAAGCTTTCTTT . . TRBJ1-1 TRBV5-1
CAISGSPTSSPSTDTQYF TGTGCCATCAGTGGGAGCCCCACTAGTTCCCCTAGCACAGATACGCAGTATTTT . . TRBJ2-3 TRBV10-3
CASSLRQGGDTEAFF TGCGCCAGCAGCCTTCGACAGGGGGGCGACACTGAAGCTTTCTTT TRBD1 . TRBJ1-1 TRBV5-1
CASSLISQGMNTEAFF TGCGCCAGCAGCTTGATTTCTCAGGGCATGAACACTGAAGCTTTCTTT . . TRBJ1-1 TRBV5-1
CASSLAPGPSYEQYF TGTGCCAGCAGCTTAGCGCCCGGGCCATCCTACGAGCAGTACTTC . once TRBJ2-7 TRBV7-9
CAISESILTGNEAFF TGTGCCATCAGTGAGTCGATACTGACGGGGAATGAAGCTTTCTTT . . TRBJ1-1 TRBV10-3
CASSLDAADRGRANTEAFF TGTGCCAGCAGCTTAGACGCAGCCGACAGGGGGCGAGCGAACACTGAAGCTTTCTTT TRBD1 . TRBJ1-1 TRBV7-9
CASSPGTELYEQYF TGTGCCAGCAGCCCCGGGACAGAGCTTTACGAGCAGTACTTC TRBD1 . TRBJ2-7 TRBV7-8
CASSLNPEAYEQYF TGTGCCAGCAGCTTGAACCCGGAGGCCTACGAGCAGTACTTC . . TRBJ2-7 TRBV5-4
CASSLTMGVTEAFF TGTGCCAGCAGCTTAACGATGGGGGTCACTGAAGCTTTCTTT . . TRBJ1-1 TRBV7-3
CASSFLTVATNEKLFF TGTGCCAGCAGCTTTCTGACGGTTGCAACTAATGAAAAACTGTTTTTT . . TRBJ1-4 TRBV7-9
CASRPIGTGLGNQPQHF TGTGCCAGCAGACCGATCGGGACAGGGTTGGGCAATCAGCCCCAGCATTTT TRBD1 . TRBJ1-5 TRBV27
CASSPPKLPSTDTQYF TGTGCCAGCTCACCACCGAAGCTTCCGAGCACAGATACGCAGTATTTT . . TRBJ2-3 TRBV18